This T cell receptor beta chain came from a study of cytomegalovirus exposure and HLA in healthy donors. Broader study findings: Whilst most TCR sequences proved rare, a subset of public TCRs occurred across many donors.

V was trimmed by 0 bases and J by 9 bases, leaving 7 bases between them. The germline gives CDR1 SGHRS, CDR2 YFSETQ. There are 12 residues in the CDR3. In regard to this clone: Its antigen is unidentified.

A multiplex PCR was run with 60 Vbeta primers and 13 Jbeta primers. Only in-frame clones appear in the TCRdb table, and some are missing; sequencing was by immunoSEQ multiplex PCR. The repertoire holds around 140,000 clones, around four fifths seen once, with 2.5% to 3.5% in the top ten. This receptor was obtained from a female donor in good health and CMV-seronegative. Sequenced material: PBMCs. The rearrangement uses TRBV5-1 and TRBJ2-1, with D perhaps matching TRBD2 (6 bases). The CDR3 loop is CASSLVRGEQFF. The DNA of the CDR3 is TGCGCCAGCAGCTTGGTGCGGGGTGAGCAGTTCTTC.